These 5 T cell receptor beta chains originate from one sample sequenced in a study of cytomegalovirus exposure and HLA in healthy donors. Both 60 Vbeta primers and 13 Jbeta primers went into the PCR. The method was immunoSEQ multiplex PCR; TCRdb's version includes in-frame clones alone and lacks a portion of them. The sample gives about 130,000 clones, 77% of which show up once; 9.5% to 15% is in the top ten. Sequencing input: PBMCs. The receptors originated from a woman in her 40s in good health and CMV-seropositive.

The rearrangement joins TRBV5-1 to TRBJ2-7, with TRBD2 matching over 8 bases. With V trimmed by 3 bases and J by 6 bases, 5 bases remained unmatched. CDR3 length equals 13 residues. CDR1 and CDR2 (germline): SGHRS, YFSETQ. In nucleotides, the CDR3 is TGCGCCAGCAGCTGGCGGGAGGAGGGCGAGCAGTACTTC. Translating gives CASSWREEGEQYF. Supplemented by reference TRBV5-1 and TRBJ2-7, the full variable domain reads KAGVTQTPRYLIKTRGQQVTLSCSPISGHRSVSWYQQTPGQGLQFLFEYFSETQRNKGNFPGRFSGRQFSNSRSEMNVSTLELGDSALYLCASSWREEGEQYFGPGTRLTVT.

The sample holds a few counts of this clone. The gene calls are TRBV29-1 and TRBJ2-1; D possibly corresponds to TRBD2 (5 bases). CDR1 and CDR2 from the germline V gene are SQVTM and ANQGSEA. The CDR3 length is 14 residues. Trimming took 8 bases from V and 0 from J, leaving 14 bases between them. The CDR3 region is CSSVDGSSYNEQFF. The DNA of the CDR3 is TGCAGCTCCGTGGATGGGAGCTCCTACAATGAGCAGTTCTTC.

In the case of this clone: Additional DNA sequences in this sample encode the identical CDR3. The rearrangement joins TRBV19 to TRBJ1-5; TRBD1 matches at 7 bases. V lost 1 base and J lost 6; bases outside the gene matches: 6. This CDR3 contains 15 residues. The V gene's germline CDR1 is LNHDA and CDR2 SQIVND (reference sequence). The DNA for the CDR3 is TGTGCCAGTAGTATAGGTCCAGGGGGTGGTCAGCCCCAGCATTTT. This sequence encodes CASSIGPGGGQPQHF.

This clone has a handful of counts. The chain joins TRBV19 to TRBJ1-3; perhaps TRBD1 as D (6 bases). The CDR3 extends over 15 amino acids. The V gene's germline CDR1 is LNHDA and CDR2 SQIVND (reference sequence). V lost 6 bases, J lost 1 base, and 13 bases lay in between. The DNA of the CDR3 is TGTGCCAGTAGCGGACAGTTCCCTTCTGGAAACACCATATATTTT. It encodes CASSGQFPSGNTIYF.

This clone turned up a few times. This chain uses TRBV6-5 with TRBJ2-1, with D possibly TRBD1 on 6 matching bases. CDR3 length equals 15 residues. With 2 bases removed from V and 4 bases from J, the gap between germline ends came to 12 bases. Per the germline V gene, CDR1 is MNHEY and CDR2 is SVGAGI. CDR3 coding DNA: TGTGCCAGCAGTTACGTGGGGGCCCCTTACAATGAGCAGTTCTTC. This codes for CASSYVGAPYNEQFF.